The source of this TCR beta chain is a study of radiotherapy plus CTLA-4 blockade in lung cancer. For the study at large: Of all patients, under 20% responded objectively and around 31% showed disease control. Points from the study as a whole: In blood, TCR clones derived from the tumor expanded after radiotherapy plus ipilimumab. Together with interferon-beta, which increased in serum after radiation, early dynamic changes in blood T cell clones were reportedly the best predictors of response.

Method: immunoSEQ multiplex PCR; TCRdb's copy keeps in-frame clones and lacks some. The sample has roughly 53,000 clones, 84% seen once. This clone was seen more than once but under ten times. Its antigen is as yet unknown. Germline V lookup: CDR1 MNHNS, CDR2 SASEGT. The CDR3 length is 14 residues. The J segment lost 1 base and the V segment lost 6 bases, leaving 5 bases of the junction unmatched. The source of this sequence is a human donor with non-small cell lung cancer whose response to radiotherapy plus ipilimumab could not be evaluated. The V call is TRBV6-1, the J call TRBJ2-7; TRBD1 agrees at 8 bases. The specimen comprised peripheral blood, sampled from a patient treated with radiotherapy plus ipilimumab. In DNA, the CDR3 is TGTGCCAGCAGGGGACAGGTCCTTTCCTACGAGCAGTACTTC. Encoded protein: CASRGQVLSYEQYF.